The clone carrying this T cell receptor beta chain was picked up many times. The data were taken from a study of T cells in Graves' hyperthyroidism and ophthalmopathy. V was clipped by 2 bases and J by 6 bases; unmatched bases: 7. This CDR3 region has 14 residues. Per the germline V gene, CDR1 is GTSNPN and CDR2 is SVGIG (reference sequence). Researchers amplified the TCR beta CDR3 regions from RNA transcripts. The HTBI primer set drove a first-round RT-PCR of the TCR CDR3. TCRdb re-called the multiplex PCR reads with MiXCR, one entry per CDR3 protein. The sample contains approximately 600,000 distinct CDR3 sequences, less than 25% of which appear only once.

The chain employs TRBV30 and TRBJ1-5, with TRBD1 matching 7 bases. Material for sequencing was blood. This TCR was recovered from a man aged 30-40 years with Graves' ophthalmopathy. CDR3 nucleotide sequence: TGTGCCTGGAGTCTAGGGGGCAGGGGTCAGCCCCAGCATTTT. It translates to CAWSLGGRGQPQHF.